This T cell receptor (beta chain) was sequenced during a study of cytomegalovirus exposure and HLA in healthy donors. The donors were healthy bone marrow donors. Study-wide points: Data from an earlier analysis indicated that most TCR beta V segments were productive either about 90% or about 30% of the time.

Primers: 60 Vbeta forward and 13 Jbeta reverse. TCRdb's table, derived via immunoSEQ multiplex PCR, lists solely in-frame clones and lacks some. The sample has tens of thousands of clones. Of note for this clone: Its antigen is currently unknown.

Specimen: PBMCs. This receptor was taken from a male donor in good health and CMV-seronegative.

The CDR3 loop is CASSQDWGSGRAGEQYF. The CDR3 DNA is TGTGCCAGCAGCCAAGATTGGGGTAGCGGGAGGGCGGGGGAGCAGTACTTC. The gene calls are TRBV4-2 and TRBJ2-5, with 11 bases lining up with TRBD2. The CDR3 sequence is 17 residues long. The junction had 14 bases not matched to a gene; V was cut back by 0 bases and J by 11 bases. Germline CDR1 reads LGHNA; CDR2 reads YNFKEQ.